This T cell receptor (beta chain) was profiled in a study of cytomegalovirus exposure and HLA in healthy donors. Study in general: Tens of millions of unique TCR sequences came from HLA-typed donors in an early release.

Per the germline V gene, CDR1 is SNHLY and CDR2 is FYNNEI. Trimming removed 3 bases from V and 4 bases from J; junction bases left unmatched: 9. This CDR3 contains 15 residues. Primers included in the PCR were 60 Vbeta and 13 Jbeta primers. Study processing details: The count from a later analysis was roughly 80 million unique TCR beta chains, about 10 million of them shared. Generated by immunoSEQ multiplex PCR, the TCRdb table keeps only in-frame clones and is missing some. The D gene and trimming were derived from the DNA, and the V and J assignments and clone size from that table. This repertoire shows more than 140,000 clones, approximately 84% found once; its top ten account for 1.5% to 2.5%. Notes on this clone: The antigen is not known.

Whole-study findings and limits: For most TCR beta V segments, an earlier analysis put the productive rate at about 87% or about 30% of the time. According to a later analysis, donors in an Asian-associated ancestry cluster reportedly had fewer N-insertions than the roughly 670-donor mean.

The TCR sequence derives from a woman between 40 and 50 years old in good health and CMV-seronegative. J is TRBJ2-7 and V is TRBV2, with 7 bases aligning to TRBD2. The sequencing sample was made of PBMCs. The DNA of the CDR3 is TGTGCCAGCAGTGAGGCGGGAGCCGTCTTATACGAGCAGTACTTC. Protein product: CASSEAGAVLYEQYF.